This T cell receptor (beta chain) was sequenced during a study of OX40 agonist ivuxolimab in advanced cancers. Study-level background: Patients received ivuxolimab, an agonistic anti-OX40 (CD134) antibody. Cohort: 80% to 85% men, mean age 60, aged about 23 to 80. Study results and limitations: CD4+ T cells averaged fewer expanded clones than CD8+ T cells. It was not determined which antigens were specifically recognized by the peripheral T cells that had undergone clonal expansion.

Assay used: immunoSEQ multiplex PCR; TCRdb lists only in-frame clones, some missing. The repertoire holds tens of thousands of clones, under 90% seen once, with over 5% in the top ten. Comments on this clone: Its antigen is unknown.

CDR1 is SGHAT and CDR2 is FQNNGV in the germline V gene. Trimming pared 0 bases from V and 3 bases from J, leaving 8 bases between. There are 14 residues in the CDR3. Specimen: CD4+ or CD8+ T cells sorted from blood, collected in a trial of the OX40 agonist ivuxolimab. The chain uses TRBV11-2 and TRBJ1-1; D is unresolved. This TCR was sampled from an adult with an advanced solid tumor such as melanoma, head and neck, liver or kidney cancer. This chain's CDR3 is CASSLDVSYTEAFF. CDR3 in DNA: TGTGCCAGCAGCTTAGATGTCAGCTACACTGAAGCTTTCTTT.